This is a list of T cell receptor beta chains from one sample in a study of blood T cell repertoires in COVID-19. Sequenced by immunoSEQ multiplex PCR; TCRdb stores in-frame clones only, minus some. Here the sample spans some 300,000 clones, about 91% being singletons. Sequenced input: peripheral blood. These receptor sequences come from a woman aged 25 to 39 who had recovered from COVID-19. The CDR3 runs from the conserved cysteine through the conserved F or W. The D gene is left open where the match is weak. For some rows the clone size is stated as once, few or many, or as a class when expanded; others skip it.

CDR3,DNA,D,size,J,V
CASTYAGVGTDTQYF,TGTGCCAGCACGTATGCGGGGGTGGGAACAGATACGCAGTATTTT,TRBD2,NA,TRBJ2-3,TRBV28
CASSDYRETQYF,TGTGCCAGCAGTGATTACAGGGAGACGCAGTATTTT,NA,NA,TRBJ2-3,TRBV6-2/TRBV6-3
CASSPYRGNVLRYGYTF,TGTGCCAGCAGCCCTTACAGGGGTAATGTTTTGCGCTATGGCTACACCTTC,TRBD1,NA,TRBJ1-2,TRBV3-1/TRBV3-2
CATGQGATYEQYF,TGTGCCACTGGACAGGGGGCTACCTACGAGCAGTACTTC,TRBD1,once,TRBJ2-7,TRBV19
CASSSMDEQFF,TGTGCCAGCAGCTCTATGGATGAGCAGTTCTTC,NA,NA,TRBJ2-1,TRBV3-1/TRBV3-2
CASSLNSISYEQYF,TGTGCCAGCAGCTTAAACAGCATCTCCTACGAGCAGTACTTC,NA,once,TRBJ2-7,TRBV11-2
CASSYGLIKAFF,TGTGCCAGCAGCTACGGACTGATAAAAGCTTTCTTT,NA,NA,TRBJ1-1,TRBV12-3/TRBV12-4
CASSSHLAGAARQTQYF,TGTGCCAGCAGCTCCCATCTAGCGGGGGCCGCCCGACAGACCCAGTACTTC,TRBD2,NA,TRBJ2-5,TRBV11-2
CASNGDTF,TGTGCCAGCAACGGGGACACCTTC,NA,NA,TRBJ1-2,TRBV19
CASSVTNYGYTF,TGTGCCAGCAGTGTGACAAACTATGGCTACACCTTC,NA,NA,TRBJ1-2,TRBV2
CSASRAGAIFPYTQYF,TGCAGTGCTAGTAGGGCGGGGGCAATCTTCCCCTATACGCAGTATTTT,NA,NA,TRBJ2-3,TRBV20-1
CSASELAGGPNEQFF,TGCAGTGCTAGTGAACTAGCGGGGGGGCCCAATGAGCAGTTCTTC,TRBD2,NA,TRBJ2-1,TRBV20-1
CASSGQGSTNEKLFF,TGTGCCAGCAGCGGACAGGGTTCAACTAATGAAAAACTGTTTTTT,TRBD1,NA,TRBJ1-4,TRBV2
CASSGGQGPSYEQYF,TGCGCCAGCAGCGGGGGACAGGGCCCCTCCTACGAGCAGTACTTC,TRBD1,NA,TRBJ2-7,TRBV5-1
CASSSRTGGGPPLHF,TGTGCCAGCAGCTCACGGACAGGGGGCGGACCACCCCTCCACTTT,TRBD1,once,TRBJ1-6,TRBV5-4
CASSFGTGNQPQHF,TGTGCCAGCAGCTTCGGGACAGGCAATCAGCCCCAGCATTTT,TRBD1,NA,TRBJ1-5,TRBV7-8
CASSYPGQRNTEAFF,TGTGCCAGCAGCTACCCGGGACAGAGGAACACTGAAGCTTTCTTT,TRBD1,once,TRBJ1-1,TRBV6-5
CAISLSGSSGDTQYF,TGTGCCATCAGCCTATCAGGCAGCTCTGGAGATACGCAGTATTTT,NA,NA,TRBJ2-3,TRBV10-3
CASSSGQSTDTQYF,TGCGCCAGCAGCTCGGGACAGAGCACAGATACGCAGTATTTT,TRBD1,NA,TRBJ2-3,TRBV5-1
CASRQGARNEQYF,TGTGCCAGCAGACAGGGGGCTCGCAACGAGCAGTACTTC,TRBD1,NA,TRBJ2-7,TRBV2
CASSSQGARAYNEQFF,TGTGCCAGCAGTTCTCAGGGGGCGAGGGCCTACAATGAGCAGTTCTTC,TRBD1,NA,TRBJ2-1,TRBV28
CASRPLAGTTYNEQFF,TGTGCCAGCAGACCACTAGCGGGGACTACCTACAATGAGCAGTTCTTC,TRBD2,NA,TRBJ2-1,TRBV2
CASSSYSYEQYF,TGTGCCAGCAGTTCCTACTCCTACGAGCAGTACTTC,NA,NA,TRBJ2-7,TRBV28
CASSQAIYRGTQPQHF,TGCGCCAGCAGTCAAGCGATTTACAGGGGTACTCAGCCCCAGCATTTT,TRBD1,NA,TRBJ1-5,TRBV23-1
CASSPGTASNGYTF,TGTGCCAGCTCACCCGGGACAGCCTCTAATGGCTACACCTTC,TRBD1,NA,TRBJ1-2,TRBV18
CASSQASGGPGDTQYF,TGTGCCAGCAGCCAGGCTAGCGGGGGGCCAGGTGATACGCAGTATTTT,TRBD2,NA,TRBJ2-3,TRBV4-2
CASSRPPGNGGNEQFF,TGTGCCAGCAGCCGCCCGCCGGGAAACGGGGGCAATGAGCAGTTCTTC,NA,NA,TRBJ2-1,TRBV28
CASRMSVSYEQYF,TGTGCCAGCAGAATGAGTGTCTCCTACGAGCAGTACTTC,NA,NA,TRBJ2-7,TRBV6-5
CASRDMSDEKLFF,TGTGCCAGTAGGGACATGTCCGATGAAAAACTGTTTTTT,NA,NA,TRBJ1-4,TRBV19
CASSQDFGGGTTYEQYF,TGCGCCAGCAGCCAAGATTTCGGCGGGGGGACCACCTACGAGCAGTACTTC,TRBD2,NA,TRBJ2-7,TRBV4-3
CASSLPGTASEKLFF,TGTGCCAGCAGTTTACCCGGGACAGCTTCGGAAAAACTGTTTTTT,TRBD1,many,TRBJ1-4,TRBV28
CASSLFQVGYNSPLHF,TGTGCCAGCAGCTTATTCCAGGTTGGCTATAATTCACCCCTCCACTTT,NA,NA,TRBJ1-6,TRBV7-9
CASSWAGTMWYTF,TGTGCCAGCAGCTGGGCAGGGACTATGTGGTACACCTTC,NA,once,TRBJ1-2,TRBV5-4
CASSLPGGAETQYF,TGTGCCAGCAGCTTACCAGGCGGGGCCGAGACCCAGTACTTC,NA,NA,TRBJ2-5,TRBV13
CASSAEGWNTEAFF,TGTGCCAGCAGTGCGGAGGGGTGGAACACTGAAGCTTTCTTT,NA,NA,TRBJ1-1,TRBV6-2/TRBV6-3
CASSQGEQGSNEQFF,TGCGCCAGCAGCCAAGGAGAACAGGGTAGCAATGAGCAGTTCTTC,NA,NA,TRBJ2-1,TRBV4-3
CASSLLEEQYF,TGTGCCAGCAGCTTGTTGGAGGAGCAGTACTTC,NA,NA,TRBJ2-7,TRBV5-6
CASSLQGGEKLFF,TGTGCCAGCAGTTTACAGGGCGGCGAAAAACTGTTTTTT,NA,once,TRBJ1-4,TRBV12-3/TRBV12-4
CASSERAGAYEQYF,TGTGCCAGCAGTGAAAGGGCAGGGGCCTACGAGCAGTACTTC,NA,few,TRBJ2-7,TRBV2
CASSHPGREQFF,TGCGCCAGCAGCCACCCGGGGAGGGAGCAGTTCTTC,NA,NA,TRBJ2-1,TRBV4-1
CASSPAWDRGKGYTF,TGCGCCAGCAGCCCTGCTTGGGACAGGGGCAAGGGCTACACCTTC,TRBD1,NA,TRBJ1-2,TRBV5-1
CASSPRLAESTDTQYF,TGTGCCAGCAGCCCGAGACTAGCGGAGAGCACAGATACGCAGTATTTT,TRBD2,NA,TRBJ2-3,TRBV7-3
CASSIRRTGNTGELFF,TGTGCCAGCAGTATCCGCCGGACAGGGAACACCGGGGAGCTGTTTTTT,TRBD1,NA,TRBJ2-2,TRBV27
CASSLETGGQPQHF,TGTGCCAGCAGCTTAGAGACAGGGGGTCAGCCCCAGCATTTT,TRBD1,NA,TRBJ1-5,TRBV7-9
CASSTGISSGNTIYF,TGCGCCAGCAGCACGGGAATATCTTCTGGAAACACCATATATTTT,NA,NA,TRBJ1-3,TRBV4-3
CASSSSSFRGTGELFF,TGTGCCAGCAGCTCCTCGAGCTTTAGAGGGACCGGGGAGCTGTTTTTT,NA,NA,TRBJ2-2,TRBV5-4
CSVTLGGGELFF,TGCAGCGTTACTTTGGGGGGCGGGGAGCTGTTTTTT,NA,NA,TRBJ2-2,TRBV29-1
CASSAEVRTEAFF,TGTGCCAGCAGCGCCGAGGTCCGCACTGAAGCTTTCTTT,NA,NA,TRBJ1-1,TRBV9
CASSQRPLIPMNTEAFF,TGTGCCAGCAGCCAGCGGCCCCTAATACCCATGAACACTGAAGCTTTCTTT,NA,NA,TRBJ1-1,TRBV14
CASSLALTSYEQYF,TGTGCCAGCAGCTTAGCCCTGACATCCTACGAGCAGTACTTC,NA,NA,TRBJ2-7,TRBV11-2
CASSVEQGSYGYTF,TGTGCCAGCAGTGTCGAACAGGGGAGCTATGGCTACACCTTC,TRBD1,NA,TRBJ1-2,TRBV2
CASSLSGQQYNEQFF,TGTGCCAGCAGCTTATCGGGACAGCAATACAATGAGCAGTTCTTC,TRBD1,NA,TRBJ2-1,TRBV5-6
CASSHRTGNSPLHF,TGTGCCAGCAGTCATCGGACTGGGAATTCACCCCTCCACTTT,NA,NA,TRBJ1-6,TRBV28
CASSDSPSGGANEQFF,TGTGCCAGCAGTGACTCGCCTAGCGGGGGGGCCAATGAGCAGTTCTTC,TRBD2,NA,TRBJ2-1,TRBV6-4
CASSNHRVTGEQYF,TGTGCCAGCAGTAACCACAGGGTGACGGGCGAGCAGTACTTC,NA,NA,TRBJ2-7,TRBV6-5
CASSLQNRGNSPLHF,TGCGCCAGCAGCTTGCAAAACAGGGGGAATTCACCCCTCCACTTT,TRBD1,NA,TRBJ1-6,TRBV5-1
CASIEVEGTEAFF,TGCGCCAGCATTGAGGTTGAAGGCACTGAAGCTTTCTTT,NA,once,TRBJ1-1,TRBV5-1
CASSLWGAGTGRIGELFF,TGTGCCAGCAGCCTTTGGGGAGCCGGGACAGGGAGGATCGGGGAGCTGTTTTTT,TRBD1,NA,TRBJ2-2,TRBV7-9
CASSLATLAGINTGELFF,TGCGCCAGCAGCTTGGCGACTCTCGCGGGGATCAACACCGGGGAGCTGTTTTTT,NA,few,TRBJ2-2,TRBV5-1
CASRSDRGYAGELFF,TGTGCCAGCAGGTCTGACAGGGGTTATGCCGGGGAGCTGTTTTTT,TRBD1,NA,TRBJ2-2,TRBV6-5